This T cell receptor (beta chain) derives from a study of CD8 T cells in Susac syndrome. Regarding the study as a whole: The relatively small number of individuals in the TCR sequencing and HLA analysis was acknowledged by the study.

Germline trimming cut 5 bases from V and 4 bases from J; bases unmatched to any gene: 10. The germline V gene encodes CDR1 SEHNR and CDR2 FQNEAQ (reference sequence). The CDR3 contains 15 residues. When the RNA was reverse transcribed, random hexamers were used with an input of roughly 0.5 to 1 ug. Amplification of TCR beta CDR3 was carried out by immunoSEQ multiplex PCR, which covered 54 Vbeta and 13 Jbeta segments. Via MiXCR, TCRdb re-called the immunoSEQ multiplex PCR reads, giving one row per CDR3 protein. This table holds 130,000 to 150,000 distinct CDR3 sequences, approximately 95% found once. Notes on this clonotype: Its antigen is still unknown.

The authors carried out high-throughput sequencing of TCR beta. They applied it to CD8+ and CD4+ T cells obtained from blood. Source material: CD4+ T cells from PBMCs. The clonotype originates from a human donor in good health. The V call is TRBV7-9, the J call TRBJ1-1, with TRBD1 matching 7 bases. The CDR3 loop reads CASSRNTGVFTEAFF. As DNA, the CDR3 is TGTGCCAGCAGCCGAAATACAGGGGTATTCACTGAAGCTTTCTTT.